What follows describes a single TCR beta chain. These data come from a study of shared T cell receptors in the human thymus. The CDR3 loop spans 16 amino acids. Germline V gene sequence: CDR1 SGHRS, CDR2 YFSETQ. Trimming at V came to 3 bases and at J to 9 bases, leaving 12 bases not matched to a gene. Clones were read by immunoSEQ multiplex PCR, and TCRdb kept only the in-frame ones, dropping some. This repertoire shows hundreds of thousands of clones, 78% found once; its top ten account for more than 0.01%. The same sample was also used in a study of human thymus T cells. That investigation notes: Biased V and J segment usage appeared in thymus and peripheral blood.

The sequence derives from a boy less than two years old with a congenital heart defect. The J gene is TRBJ1-4, the V gene TRBV5-1; 9 bases are a match to TRBD1. Sample: thymocytes. CDR3 protein: CASSWAGTGPSKKLFF. The CDR3, as DNA: TGCGCCAGCAGCTGGGCCGGGACAGGGCCTTCAAAAAAACTGTTTTTT.